Presented here are 8 T cell receptor beta chains from one specimen sequenced in a study of cytomegalovirus exposure and HLA in healthy donors. The PCR used 60 Vbeta and 13 Jbeta primers. Only in-frame clones appear in the TCRdb table, and some are missing; sequencing was by immunoSEQ multiplex PCR. The sample holds under 80,000 clones, 65% to 70% seen once. Sequenced input: PBMCs. The receptors derive from a woman aged 25 to 39 in good health and CMV-seronegative.

Note on this clone: A read error is likely, as this CDR3 ends without the conserved phenylalanine or tryptophan. The chain is built from TRBV6-4 and TRBJ1-1; possibly TRBD1 for D (6 bases). This CDR3 contains 14 residues. Germline loops: CDR1 MRHNA, CDR2 SNTAGT. Deletions cut 6 bases from V and 1 base from J, with 12 bases between. The DNA of the CDR3 is TGTGCCAGCAGGGTGGACAGCGGGAACACTGAAGCTTTCTCT. This sequence encodes CASRVDSGNTEAFS.

V and J are TRBV4-2 and TRBJ2-1; 7 nucleotides line up with TRBD1. There are 15 residues in the CDR3. V gave up 0 bases and J gave up 8 bases; unmatched junction bases: 7. Germline V gene data show CDR1 as LGHNA and CDR2 as YNFKEQ. The CDR3 DNA is TGTGCCAGCAGCCAAGATTCAGGGGGTGTAGATGAGCAGTTCTTC. Translating gives CASSQDSGGVDEQFF.

The table lists this clone with a count of one. The chain has TRBV6-6 and TRBJ1-2, with 7 bases that match TRBD1. This CDR3 contains 15 residues. Unmatched junction bases numbered 13, after V lost 7 bases and J lost 5 bases. CDR1 and CDR2 from the germline V gene are MNHNY and SVGAGI (reference sequence). Written as DNA, the CDR3 is TGTGCCAGCATCCCTTCCCGGGACAGACTTTATGGCTACACCTTC. It specifies CASIPSRDRLYGYTF.

The chain joins TRBV5-1 to TRBJ2-1; possibly TRBD2 for D (5 bases). V lost 4 bases and J lost 3, with 14 bases in between. The CDR3 contains 15 residues. From germline, CDR1 is SGHRS and CDR2 YFSETQ. CDR3 sequence reads: CASSEGGSGYNEQFF. DNA of the CDR3: TGCGCCAGCAGCGAAGGAGGATCCGGCTACAATGAGCAGTTCTTC.

This clone was observed a few times. The rearrangement uses TRBV9 and TRBJ1-4; D gene ambiguous. The CDR3 covers 14 residues. V was trimmed by 2 bases and J by 7 bases, leaving 12 bases between them. Looked up from germline, CDR1 is SGDLS and CDR2 is YYNGEE. CDR3 sequence (DNA): TGTGCCAGCAGCGTGGGAGGATGGGGTGAAAAACTGTTTTTT. It encodes CASSVGGWGEKLFF.

The chain is built from TRBV6-1 and TRBJ2-7, with TRBD1 matching over 7 bases. Germline V gives CDR1 MNHNS, CDR2 SASEGT. V lost 8 bases to trimming and J lost 2 bases; unmatched junction nucleotides: 9. The CDR3 has 14 residues. The CDR3 reads CASQIGDRPYEQYF. DNA of the CDR3: TGTGCCAGCCAAATAGGGGACAGACCCTACGAGCAGTACTTC.

This clone is medium-sized within its sample. V is TRBV4-3 and J is TRBJ2-1, with D unresolved. V was cut by 2 bases and J by 4 bases, with 9 bases left in between. The CDR3 has 14 residues. The germline V gene has CDR1 LGHNA and CDR2 YSLEER. The DNA of the CDR3 is TGCGCCAGCAGCCAATCCAACTTATACAATGAGCAGTTCTTC. It is translated as CASSQSNLYNEQFF.

The chain uses TRBV7-3 and TRBJ2-3; D may be TRBD1 (6 bases). The V gene's germline CDR1 is SGHTA and CDR2 FQGTGA. The V end lost 2 bases, the J end lost 0 bases, and 12 bases lay between the germline ends. The CDR3 covers 16 residues. The DNA for the CDR3 is TGTGCCAGCAGCTTATGGGGGACAACGAGCACAGATACGCAGTATTTT. Translating gives CASSLWGTTSTDTQYF.